This T cell receptor beta chain was obtained from a study of blood T cell repertoires in COVID-19. Overall study context: The samples span acute and convalescent COVID-19 from the United States, Italy and Spain. PBMCs, B-cell-depleted T cells, or T cells were the source of the cDNA or gDNA that made up the material.

Per the original methods: Counts of nucleated cells, estimated from reference gene primer amplification, were obtained. Sequencing was performed with immunoSEQ multiplex PCR; in TCRdb, only in-frame clones are kept and a portion is missing. Clone size and V and J calls were adopted from that table, with D and trimming inferred from the DNA. The sample holds some 150,000 clones, roughly nine tenths seen once. Germline lookup yields CDR1 GTSNPN and CDR2 SVGIG (reference sequence). This CDR3 comprises 14 residues. With V trimmed by 0 bases and J by 5 bases, 4 bases remained unmatched. The chain employs TRBV30 and TRBJ2-1, with 7 bases lining up with TRBD2. The TCR sequence derives from a woman in her 40s with acute or convalescent COVID-19. Sequencing was performed on peripheral blood. CDR3 sequence: CAWSVRLADNEQFF. CDR3 nucleotides: TGTGCCTGGAGTGTACGCCTAGCGGACAATGAGCAGTTCTTC.